A selection of T cell receptor beta chains follows, all from one sample in a study of regulatory T cells in long-lasting Graves disease. TCRdb passed the multiplex PCR reads through MiXCR, listing each CDR3 protein once. Of about 430,000 distinct CDR3 sequences in the sample, roughly a fifth are singletons; the top ten hold roughly an eighth. The material sequenced was peripheral blood mononuclear cells (PBMCs), taken when the disease was refractory, from a patient treated with antithyroid drugs. These receptors were collected from a female donor with Graves disease. CDR3s leave out the opening cysteine and the closing phenylalanine or tryptophan. The order of the fields is V gene, J gene, CDR3 protein.

v_gene: TRBV27; j_gene: TRBJ2-7; CDR3aa: ASSLSSDRASSYEQY
v_gene: TRBV12-3/TRBV12-4; j_gene: TRBJ2-7; CDR3aa: ASSFAQNSYEQY
v_gene: TRBV3-1; j_gene: TRBJ2-7; CDR3aa: ASSQGTGGYEQY
v_gene: TRBV15; j_gene: TRBJ2-5; CDR3aa: ATSRGGGLAEETQY
v_gene: TRBV6-2/TRBV6-3; j_gene: TRBJ1-1; CDR3aa: ASSYGGSLSEAF
v_gene: TRBV3-1; j_gene: TRBJ1-3; CDR3aa: ASSPGQGVGNTIY
v_gene: TRBV20-1; j_gene: TRBJ2-7; CDR3aa: SARPSGTSDYEQY
v_gene: TRBV7-9; j_gene: TRBJ2-7; CDR3aa: ASSLGSWSSYEQY
v_gene: TRBV29-1; j_gene: TRBJ2-4; CDR3aa: SVGGAKNIQY
v_gene: TRBV28; j_gene: TRBJ1-2; CDR3aa: ASSVLGGREGEKDT
v_gene: TRBV7-2; j_gene: TRBJ1-5; CDR3aa: ASSLAWGTTQPQH
v_gene: TRBV28; j_gene: TRBJ2-7; CDR3aa: ASSMTGGPYEQY
v_gene: TRBV20-1; j_gene: TRBJ2-5; CDR3aa: SAYGTSGRALETQY
v_gene: TRBV27; j_gene: TRBJ2-5; CDR3aa: ASSLNWEGTQY
v_gene: TRBV24-1; j_gene: TRBJ2-2; CDR3aa: ATSPSFWGKNTGELF
v_gene: TRBV6-1; j_gene: TRBJ1-5; CDR3aa: ASSEDKQPQH
v_gene: TRBV5-1; j_gene: TRBJ2-2; CDR3aa: ASSLDPPGELF
v_gene: TRBV9; j_gene: TRBJ2-7; CDR3aa: ASSVGVWDEQY
v_gene: TRBV2; j_gene: TRBJ1-2; CDR3aa: ASSEGDSFYGYT
v_gene: TRBV6-1; j_gene: TRBJ2-7; CDR3aa: ASLHPEGSSYEQY